Each of the 25 T cell receptor beta chains below was sequenced from the same sample in a study of tumor-infiltrating lymphocytes in primary liver carcinoma. Scientists recovered RNA and DNA together from approximately 20-30 mg of unsorted bulk tissue. The input was around 0.5 ug total RNA; TCR beta cDNA was made from it with a constant-region primer. Slightly modified ARM-PCR, run as three nested multiplex PCR rounds, produced the TCR beta libraries. Forward primers for TRBV1-TRBV30 and a C-beta reverse primer served the first two PCR rounds, at about 10 cycles each. MiXCR, run by TCRdb on the multiplex PCR reads, gives a single entry per CDR3 protein. The sample contains approximately 92,000 distinct CDR3 sequences, around 68% of which appear only once. Sequencing input: tumor-adjacent normal liver tissue. The source of these receptors is a man in his forties or fifties with primary liver carcinoma and hepatitis B virus infection.

The V call is TRBV11-2, the J call TRBJ2-2; tentative D call: TRBD2 (6 bases). There are 14 residues in the CDR3. The V and J ends lost 5 bases and 17 bases respectively, with 24 bases between them. Germline CDR1 and CDR2: SGHAT and FQNNGV. This CDR3 is CASSPGTGGGEPFF. The CDR3 nucleotides read TGTGCCAGCAGCCCCGGGACGGGCGGCGGGGAGCCATTTTTT.

This clonotype was seen more than once but under ten times. The rearrangement joins TRBV21-1 to TRBJ2-3; whether TRBD1, the table's D call, matches the DNA was not checked. TRBV21-1 is given as a pseudogene. The CDR3 consists of 14 residues. Written as DNA, the CDR3 is TGTGCCAGCAGCTCCCGGACAAGCACAGATACGCAGTATTTT. Its protein is CASSSRTSTDTQYF.

Only a few counts were recorded for this clonotype. Being one base from a much bigger clone, this may be a read error. J is TRBJ2-4 and V is TRBV6-5; TRBD1 matches at 8 bases. This CDR3 has 14 amino acids. Germline CDR1 reads MNHEY; CDR2 reads SVGAGI. CDR3 region: CASKTGAAKDIQYF. The CDR3 coding sequence is TGTGCCAGCAAGACAGGGGCGGCCAAAGACATTCAGTACTTC.

This clonotype was recorded at least ten times. The chain uses TRBV29-1 and TRBJ2-7; 8 bases match TRBD1. The CDR3 extends over 14 amino acids. J was trimmed by 4 bases and V by 2 bases; bases with no gene match: 7. Per germline, CDR1 SQVTM and CDR2 ANQGSEA. CDR3 protein: CSVESAGGRYEQYF. DNA for the CDR3: TGCAGCGTTGAATCGGCAGGGGGCAGGTACGAGCAGTACTTC.

As regards this clonotype: This CDR3 is missing its conserved last phenylalanine or tryptophan, likely due to a read error. The chain employs TRBV6-1 and TRBJ2-1; D gene unclear. Germline-derived CDR1 and CDR2 are MNHNS and SASEGT. The ends were cut back, 6 bases at V and 11 bases at J, with 11 bases in the middle. The CDR3 length is 11 residues. In DNA, the CDR3 is TGTGCCAGCAGCCTTCCGACAAAGCAGTTCTCG. Amino acids: CASSLPTKQFS.

About this clonotype itself: One end of the junction fails to match germline, which may point to a read error. The chain carries TRBV6-5 and TRBJ1-6, with D tentatively TRBD1 (6 bases). The CDR3 sequence is 14 residues long. CDR1 and CDR2 from the germline V gene are MNHEY and SVGAGI. Here the CDR3 DNA reads TGTGCCAGGAGTTGGCGAGAGGGGGGTTCACCCCTCCACTTT. Protein: CARSWREGGSPLHF.

The V call is TRBV6-6, the J call TRBJ2-3, with 10 bases aligning to TRBD2. CDR3 size: 15 residues. The trim removed 6 bases at V and 7 bases at J, leaving 10 bases unmatched. Germline V lookup: CDR1 MNHNY, CDR2 SVGAGI (reference sequence). The CDR3, as DNA: TGTGCCAGCAGCCGAGCTAGCGGGAGTAGATATACGCAGTATTTT. This codes for CASSRASGSRYTQYF.

On this clonotype: Likely a read error: the CDR3 ends without its conserved phenylalanine or tryptophan. This chain links TRBV28 with TRBJ2-1, with TRBD2 matching over 7 bases. Germline CDR1 reads MDHEN; CDR2 reads SYDVKM. The CDR3 runs 14 residues. Trimming cost V 9 bases and J 5 bases; bases outside gene matches: 10. In nucleotides, the CDR3 is TGTGCCAGTGCCGAGGGAGGGCCTGACAATGAGCAGTTCTCC. Its translation is CASAEGGPDNEQFS.

This chain connects TRBV2 to TRBJ2-2; no reliable D call. There are 13 residues in the CDR3. V was clipped by 1 base and J by 7 bases, with 7 bases between them. The V gene's germline CDR1 is SNHLY and CDR2 FYNNEI. The CDR3 region has the DNA TGTGCCAGCAGTGAAGGACAAGTCGGGGAGCTGTTTTTT. As protein: CASSEGQVGELFF.

Comment on this clonotype: Germline and junction disagree at one end, which may indicate a read error. J is TRBJ2-1 and V is TRBV11-1, with TRBD2 identical over 14 bases. Germline V gene lookup returns CDR1 SGHAT and CDR2 FQDESV (reference sequence). This CDR3 has 17 amino acids. CDR3 DNA: TGTGTCAGCAGCCTGGGACTAGCGGGAGATGTTGACAATGAGCAGTCCTTC. This codes for CVSSLGLAGDVDNEQSF.

V and J are TRBV15 and TRBJ2-2; maybe TRBD1 (6 bases). Germline CDR1 and CDR2: LNHNV and YYDKDF (reference sequence). The CDR3 contains 18 residues. V lost 0 bases and J lost 4, with 18 bases in between. The CDR3 DNA sequence: TGTGCCACCAGCAGAGATTCTGTGACGACAGGAGTCACCGGGGAGCTGTTTTTT. It yields the protein CATSRDSVTTGVTGELFF.

On this clonotype itself: Without the conserved terminal phenylalanine or tryptophan, this CDR3 likely stems from a read error. The DNA is omitted, as the CDR3 cannot be located on it reliably, and the CDR3 follows TCRdb's listing. The genes are TRBV11-2 and TRBJ2-1; the table assigns TRBD1, which was not confirmed against the DNA. A total of 13 residues make up the CDR3, ends included. CDR1 and CDR2 (germline): SGHAT, FQNNGV. The CDR3 sequence is CASSSGQGNEQFS.

This clonotype ranks as medium-sized. The V gene is TRBV11-1, the J gene TRBJ2-3, with D perhaps TRBD1 (6 bases). CDR3 length: 13 residues. V lost 5 bases and J 6 bases, leaving 12 bases between the germline ends. CDR1 and CDR2 (germline): SGHAT, FQDESV (reference sequence). CDR3 sequence reads: CASSVTGPDTQYF. CDR3 bases: TGTGCCAGCAGCGTTACAGGGCCCGATACGCAGTATTTT. Complete variable domain (other parts from reference TRBV11-1 and TRBJ2-3): EAEVAQSPRYKITEKSQAVAFWCDPISGHATLYWYRQILGQGPELLVQFQDESVVDDSQLPKDRFSAERLKGVDSTLKIQPAELGDSAMYLCASSVTGPDTQYFGPGTRLTVL.

This clonotype is a singleton in its sample. The V call is TRBV7-8, the J call TRBJ2-1; the D is unclear. This CDR3 region has 16 residues. The ends were cut back, 9 bases at V and 0 bases at J, with 18 bases in the middle. Germline V gene data show CDR1 as SGHVS and CDR2 as FQNEAQ. In nucleotides, the CDR3 is TGTGCCAGTACATCCCAAGCGCTGAGCTCCTACAATGAGCAGTTCTTC. Amino acids: CASTSQALSSYNEQFF.

Note on this clonotype: Compared with germline, one end of the junction differs, possibly owing to a read error. The chain joins TRBV4-1 to TRBJ2-1, with 7 bases matching TRBD1. In germline, CDR1 is MGHRA, CDR2 YSYEKL. This CDR3 spans 15 amino acids. This CDR3 is CTSSQGGQDYNEEFF. In nucleotides, the CDR3 is TGCACCAGCAGCCAAGGAGGACAGGATTACAATGAGGAGTTCTTC.

By sample share, this clonotype is medium-sized (0.01 to 0.1%). V and J are TRBV11-2 and TRBJ2-1; tentatively, D is TRBD1 (5 bases). Per the germline V gene, CDR1 is SGHAT and CDR2 is FQNNGV. The V end was cut by 2 bases, the J end by 8 bases, with 16 bases between. CDR3 length: 15 residues. Written as DNA, the CDR3 is TGTGCCAGCAGCTTACCTTCGACAGCCCCCGATGAGCAGTTCTTC. Protein sequence: CASSLPSTAPDEQFF.

At least ten counts were recorded for this clonotype. This chain uses TRBV12-3 or TRBV12-4 with TRBJ1-2; no definite D call. V was shortened by 5 bases and J by 7 bases, with 14 bases between the two germline ends. The CDR3 is 13 amino acids. CDR3 DNA: TGTGCCAGCAGTAAAGACCGGAAGGCTGGCTACACCTTC. The encoded protein is CASSKDRKAGYTF.

Details on this clonotype: A junction boundary mismatches the germline segment, possibly from a read error. This chain connects TRBV6-1 to TRBJ2-1; possible D gene TRBD2, 5 bases. This CDR3 contains 14 residues. Germline V gene data show CDR1 as MNHNS and CDR2 as SASEGT. The CDR3 bases are TGTGCCACCAGTGCCCAGACTAACGGGAATGAGCAGTTCTTC. It is translated as CATSAQTNGNEQFF.

About this clonotype: A much larger clone is a single base away; this may be a read error. The rearrangement uses TRBV12-3 or TRBV12-4 and TRBJ2-1; perhaps D is TRBD1 or TRBD2 (5 bases each). The CDR3 has 15 amino acids. Trimming took 5 bases from V and 11 from J, leaving 22 bases between them. CDR3 coding DNA: TGTGCCAGCAGTCCCTCCGGCTGGTGGGACGGTAAGCAGTTCTTC. This sequence encodes CASSPSGWWDGKQFF.

The chain combines TRBV7-8 with TRBJ1-2, with a tentative D call TRBD1 (6 bases). Trimming cost V 0 bases and J 10 bases, with 15 bases left between them. This CDR3 has 14 residues. Germline lookup yields CDR1 SGHVS and CDR2 FQNEAQ. CDR3 region: CASSLAQQGLAYTF. CDR3 in DNA: TGTGCCAGCAGCTTAGCGCAACAGGGCTTGGCCTACACCTTC.

Ten or more counts support this clonotype. The V and J genes are TRBV4-2 and TRBJ2-1, with 7 bases lining up with TRBD1. The CDR3 runs 15 residues. V shed 0 bases, J shed 9 bases, and the junction held 8 bases outside the gene matches. In germline, CDR1 is LGHNA, CDR2 YNFKEQ. In DNA form, the CDR3 reads TGTGCCAGCAGCCAAGATCTTGTAGGGGGCGGTGAGCAGTTCTTC. It yields the protein CASSQDLVGGGEQFF.

This clonotype was seen more than once but under ten times. The chain has TRBV28 and TRBJ2-3; D is unresolved. The CDR3 loop spans 13 amino acids. Trimming removed 6 bases at V and 2 bases at J, with 9 bases between. Per the germline V gene, CDR1 is MDHEN and CDR2 is SYDVKM. The CDR3 sequence is CASRFPNTDTQYF. The CDR3 nucleotides read TGTGCCAGCAGGTTCCCCAACACAGATACGCAGTATTTT.

The chain has TRBV6-6 and TRBJ2-1, with 11 bases identical to TRBD2. The CDR3 extends over 14 amino acids. Trimming cost V 11 bases and J 9 bases; bases outside gene matches: 12. CDR1 is MNHNY, CDR2 SVGAGI, per germline (reference sequence). The CDR3 region is CASRETSGNSEQFF. The CDR3 region has the DNA TGTGCCTCCCGAGAGACTAGCGGGAACAGTGAGCAGTTCTTC.

This chain links TRBV13 with TRBJ2-5; D not certain. The CDR3 loop spans 11 amino acids. Germline values: CDR1 PRHDT, CDR2 FYEKMQ (reference sequence). V gave up 5 bases and J gave up 5 bases, with 6 bases separating them. CDR3 sequence: CASSRMETQYF. The DNA for the CDR3 is TGTGCCAGCAGCCGTATGGAGACCCAGTACTTC.

The V call is TRBV28, the J call TRBJ2-5, with 10 bases fitting TRBD1. Germline assignment: CDR1 MDHEN and CDR2 SYDVKM. This CDR3 comprises 16 residues. The trim removed 9 bases at V and 1 base at J, leaving 11 bases unmatched. CDR3 nucleotide sequence: TGTGCCAGTAGTCCTGAGGACAGGGGGACCCAAGAGACCCAGTACTTC. Translation gives CASSPEDRGTQETQYF.